This T cell receptor (beta chain) was identified during a study of blood T cell repertoires in COVID-19. Study-wide background: Material from acute and convalescent COVID-19 was sourced from the United States, Italy and Spain.

TCRdb's table, derived via immunoSEQ multiplex PCR, lists solely in-frame clones and lacks some. The sample lists tens of thousands of clones; under 80% were seen once. This clone occurred a few times. The CDR3 covers 14 residues. From germline, CDR1 is LGHDT and CDR2 YNNKEL (reference sequence). Deletions cut 6 bases from V and 6 bases from J, with 14 bases between. The TCR sequence derives from a human donor in a cohort sampled during active COVID-19. What was sequenced was peripheral blood. This chain uses TRBV3-1 (or the pseudogene TRBV3-2) with TRBJ1-4; no clear D. CDR3 amino acids: CASSFTLADEKLFF. The CDR3 nucleotides read TGTGCCAGCAGTTTCACCCTGGCCGATGAAAAACTGTTTTTT.